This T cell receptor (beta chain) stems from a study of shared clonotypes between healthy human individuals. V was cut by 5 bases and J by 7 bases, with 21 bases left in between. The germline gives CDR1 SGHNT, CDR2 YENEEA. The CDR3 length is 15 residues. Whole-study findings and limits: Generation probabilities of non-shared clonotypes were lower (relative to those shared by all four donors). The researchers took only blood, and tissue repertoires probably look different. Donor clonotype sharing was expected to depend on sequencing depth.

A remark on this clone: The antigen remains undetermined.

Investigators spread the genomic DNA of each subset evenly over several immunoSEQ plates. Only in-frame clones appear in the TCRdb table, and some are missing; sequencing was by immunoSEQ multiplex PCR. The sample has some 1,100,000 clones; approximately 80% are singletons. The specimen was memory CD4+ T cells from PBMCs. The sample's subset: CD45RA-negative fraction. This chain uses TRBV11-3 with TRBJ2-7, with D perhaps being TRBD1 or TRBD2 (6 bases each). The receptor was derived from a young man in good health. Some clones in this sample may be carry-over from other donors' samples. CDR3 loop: CASSPGADQTGEQYF. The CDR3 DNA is TGTGCCAGCAGCCCGGGGGCGGACCAAACCGGGGAGCAGTACTTC.